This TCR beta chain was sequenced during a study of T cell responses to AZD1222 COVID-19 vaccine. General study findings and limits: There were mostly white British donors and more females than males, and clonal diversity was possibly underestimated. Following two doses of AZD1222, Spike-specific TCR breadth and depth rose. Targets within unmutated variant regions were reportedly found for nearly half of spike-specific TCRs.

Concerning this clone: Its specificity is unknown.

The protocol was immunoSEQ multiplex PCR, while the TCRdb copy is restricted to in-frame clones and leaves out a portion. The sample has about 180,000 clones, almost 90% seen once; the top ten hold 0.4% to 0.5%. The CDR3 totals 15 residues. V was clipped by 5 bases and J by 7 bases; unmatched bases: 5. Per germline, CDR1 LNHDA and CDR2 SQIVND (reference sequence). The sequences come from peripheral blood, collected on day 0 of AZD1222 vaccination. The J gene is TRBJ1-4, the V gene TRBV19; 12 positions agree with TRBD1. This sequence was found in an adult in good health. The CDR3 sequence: CASSPGTGGPEKLFF. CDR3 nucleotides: TGTGCCAGTAGTCCGGGGACAGGGGGCCCTGAAAAACTGTTTTTT.